A single sample gave rise to the 14 T cell receptor beta chains below, sequenced in a study of HIV-infected patients and healthy controls. MiXCR, run by TCRdb on the 5' RACE reads, gives a single entry per CDR3 protein. Here the sample spans 18,000 or so distinct CDR3 sequences, roughly 19% being singletons. Sequenced material: CD8+ T cells from blood. The source of these receptors is a human donor in good health.

This clonotype was seen many times. J is TRBJ1-1 and V is TRBV3-1; D is perhaps TRBD1 (5 bases). The CDR3 has 13 residues. Germline V gene sequence: CDR1 LGHDT, CDR2 YNNKEL (reference sequence). V lost 1 base, J lost 8 bases, and 11 bases lay in between. CDR3 sequence: CASSQGWGREAFF. Here the CDR3 DNA reads TGTGCCAGCAGCCAAGGGTGGGGCAGGGAAGCTTTCTTT.

The V and J genes are TRBV9 and TRBJ1-2; 10 bases are a match to TRBD1. This CDR3 spans 14 amino acids. V trimming: 3 bases; J trimming: 8 bases; junction bases outside the gene matches: 7. Germline-derived CDR1 and CDR2 are SGDLS and YYNGEE. This chain's CDR3 is CASSETGGAGGYTF. DNA of the CDR3: TGTGCCAGCAGCGAGACAGGGGGCGCCGGCGGCTACACCTTC.

This clonotype has a count of ten or more. V usage is TRBV4-1 and J usage is TRBJ1-2; no firm D call. This CDR3 spans 14 amino acids. Germline V gene sequence: CDR1 MGHRA, CDR2 YSYEKL. Trimming shortened V by 8 bases and J by 4 bases, and 17 bases separated the two germline ends. The CDR3 reads CASGVGGLGYGYTF. CDR3 coding DNA: TGCGCCAGCGGTGTTGGCGGTCTTGGCTATGGCTACACCTTC.

This clonotype has ten or more counts. V and J are TRBV2 and TRBJ2-3, with 7 nucleotides matching TRBD1. The V gene end was trimmed by 3 bases and the J gene end by 6 bases; junction bases not matched to a gene: 9. This CDR3 spans 15 amino acids. CDR1 is SNHLY, CDR2 FYNNEI, per germline. For the CDR3, the DNA is TGTGCCAGCAGTGAGCTACAGGGGCCCGGGGATACGCAGTATTTT. Amino acid sequence: CASSELQGPGDTQYF.

The sample holds a few counts of this clonotype. The V gene is TRBV20-1, the J gene TRBJ2-7, with 9 bases identical to TRBD2. This CDR3 is built from 16 residues. Trimming removed 0 bases from V and 3 bases from J; junction bases left unmatched: 9. Germline CDR1 DFQATT, CDR2 SNEGSKA (reference sequence). Written as DNA, the CDR3 is TGCAGTGCTAGAGATAGGCTAGCGGGATCCTTCTACGAGCAGTACTTC. Protein sequence: CSARDRLAGSFYEQYF.

This clonotype has ten or more counts. This chain joins TRBV20-1 and TRBJ1-1, with a possible D match to TRBD1 (5 bases). This CDR3 is built from 14 residues. Trimming cost V 0 bases and J 3 bases, with 11 bases left between them. Germline V lookup: CDR1 DFQATT, CDR2 SNEGSKA (reference sequence). CDR3 protein: CSARDPSRDTEAFF. The CDR3 coding sequence is TGCAGTGCTAGAGACCCCAGCAGGGACACTGAAGCTTTCTTT.

Ten or more counts support this clonotype. The chain recombines TRBV6-1 with TRBJ2-7; D remains unclear. Germline V gene sequence: CDR1 MNHNS, CDR2 SASEGT. This CDR3 spans 10 amino acids. V was cut by 3 bases and J by 3 bases, with 0 bases left in between. This CDR3 is CASSDYEQYF. The CDR3 DNA reads as TGTGCCAGCAGTGACTACGAGCAGTACTTC.

This clonotype was observed many times. The V and J genes are TRBV30 and TRBJ1-1; 7 nucleotides align to TRBD1. This CDR3 contains 15 residues. Trimming at V came to 0 bases and at J to 5 bases, leaving 9 bases not matched to a gene. The V gene's germline CDR1 is GTSNPN and CDR2 SVGIG (reference sequence). Here the CDR3 reads CAWSVPFRGGTEAFF. The DNA for the CDR3 is TGTGCCTGGAGTGTACCTTTCAGGGGGGGGACTGAAGCTTTCTTT.

This clonotype showed up just a few times. V is TRBV7-9 and J is TRBJ2-1; perhaps TRBD2 as D (5 bases). V lost 5 bases to trimming and J lost 4 bases, with 12 bases between them. Germline loops: CDR1 SEHNR, CDR2 FQNEAQ (reference sequence). This CDR3 region has 14 residues. CDR3: CASSHGILYNEQFF. The CDR3, as DNA: TGTGCCAGCAGCCACGGGATTCTTTACAATGAGCAGTTCTTC.

This clonotype has just a few counts. The chain couples TRBV7-2 to TRBJ2-5; 10 bases match TRBD1. Germline assignment: CDR1 SGHTA and CDR2 FQGNSA. The V segment lost 5 bases and the J segment 0 bases; nucleotides outside the gene matches: 15. The CDR3 runs 19 residues. CDR3 sequence (DNA): TGTGCCAGCAGCCTTTGGGACAGGGGCGCCGCCCTTGACCAAGAGACCCAGTACTTC. Its translation is CASSLWDRGAALDQETQYF.

This rearrangement joins TRBV27 to TRBJ1-2, with TRBD1 matching over 7 bases. The CDR3 consists of 12 residues. CDR1 is MNHEY and CDR2 is SMNVEV in the germline V gene (reference sequence). V was clipped by 5 bases and J by 10 bases; unmatched bases: 7. CDR3 nucleotides: TGTGCCAGCAGTCTCACAGGGGCCATCTACACCTTC. Residues: CASSLTGAIYTF.

V gene TRBV13 combines with J gene TRBJ2-1; possibly TRBD2 for D (5 bases). The germline CDR1 and CDR2 sequences are PRHDT and FYEKMQ (reference sequence). V was clipped by 0 bases and J by 9 bases, with 15 bases between them. This CDR3 has 15 residues. CDR3 in DNA: TGTGCCAGCAGCTTAGGCTTGTCTAGCATAGGTGAGCAGTTCTTC. Translating gives CASSLGLSSIGEQFF.

This clonotype was detected only a few times. This sequence joins TRBV7-9 and TRBJ1-5; 8 positions match TRBD1. CDR1 and CDR2 from the germline V gene are SEHNR and FQNEAQ (reference sequence). The CDR3 has 13 amino acids. J gave up 8 bases and V 5 bases, and 5 bases lay outside the gene matches. CDR3 DNA sequence: TGTGCCAGCAGCGAGACAGGGGATGAGCCCCAGCATTTT. Protein: CASSETGDEPQHF.

This chain uses TRBV24-1 with TRBJ2-7; 7 positions agree with TRBD2. J was trimmed by 4 bases and V by 4 bases; bases with no gene match: 3. This CDR3 spans 13 amino acids. The germline V gene has CDR1 KGHDR and CDR2 SFDVKD. CDR3 in DNA: TGTGCCACCAGTGAAGCGGGGCGGTACGAGCAGTACTTC. Translation gives CATSEAGRYEQYF.